What follows are 17 T cell receptor beta chains derived from one specimen sequenced in a study of cytomegalovirus exposure and HLA in healthy donors. Profiled with immunoSEQ multiplex PCR; TCRdb holds only in-frame clones, not every one. The sample includes roughly 190,000 clones, about 84% of them seen just once. The sample comprised PBMCs. Receptors originate from a woman aged 18-29 years in good health and CMV-seronegative.

V and J are TRBV5-4 and TRBJ2-5, with TRBD2 matching 10 bases. Unmatched junction bases numbered 11, after V lost 1 base and J lost 5 bases. CDR1 and CDR2 from the germline V gene are SGHNT and YYREEE (reference sequence). CDR3 length equals 17 residues. CDR3 nucleotide sequence: TGTGCCAGCAGCTTGTCAGCGGGGGGGCCCGGCGTGGAGACCCAGTACTTC. Residues: CASSLSAGGPGVETQYF.

This clone appeared a few times. The V and J genes are TRBV19 and TRBJ1-1, with a tentative D call TRBD1 (5 bases). The CDR3 is 15 amino acids. Germline CDR1 reads LNHDA; CDR2 reads SQIVND (reference sequence). V was pared by 5 bases and J by 5 bases, with 18 bases between. Written as DNA, the CDR3 is TGTGCCAGTAGTCCCGCCAGGGTTAAGGGGACTGAAGCTTTCTTT. Its translation: CASSPARVKGTEAFF.

The chain recombines TRBV5-4 with TRBJ2-7, with 10 bases matching TRBD1. The CDR3 has 16 residues. Germline-derived CDR1 and CDR2 are SGHNT and YYREEE (reference sequence). V was pared by 2 bases and J by 5 bases, with 10 bases of the junction left unmatched. As DNA, the CDR3 is TGTGCCAGCAGCTTACCCGGGACAGGGGAAACCCACGAGCAGTACTTC. Residues: CASSLPGTGETHEQYF.

The chain combines TRBV15 with TRBJ1-2, with D unresolved. The CDR3 loop spans 13 amino acids. The V end was cut by 5 bases, the J end by 0 bases, with 7 bases between. From germline, CDR1 is LNHNV and CDR2 YYDKDF (reference sequence). This CDR3 is CATSPGANYGYTF. Written as DNA, the CDR3 is TGTGCCACCAGCCCCGGGGCTAACTATGGCTACACCTTC.

The chain uses TRBV5-1 and TRBJ2-5, with TRBD2 matching 8 bases. The germline gives CDR1 SGHRS, CDR2 YFSETQ. V lost 0 bases, J lost 5 bases, and 3 bases stayed unmatched. The length of the CDR3 is 14 residues. CDR3 loop: CASSLVGREETQYF. The CDR3 region has the DNA TGCGCCAGCAGCTTGGTCGGGAGGGAGGAGACCCAGTACTTC.

The chain joins TRBV6-5 to TRBJ1-2, with 8 bases fitting TRBD1. Unmatched junction bases numbered 8, after V lost 0 bases and J lost 8 bases. This CDR3 has 15 residues. The germline V gene has CDR1 MNHEY and CDR2 SVGAGI. The CDR3 region is CASSYSRGRERGYTF. Here the CDR3 DNA reads TGTGCCAGCAGTTACTCCAGGGGGCGGGAAAGGGGCTACACCTTC.

This clone was observed a single time. The chain employs TRBV27 and TRBJ2-1, with D maybe TRBD2 (6 bases). Between the trimmed V and J ends, which lost 8 bases and 5 bases, there was a span of 19 bases. The CDR3 loop spans 15 amino acids. Germline CDR1 and CDR2: MNHEY and SMNVEV (reference sequence). For the CDR3, the DNA is TGTGCCAGCGGTCTTGGGGCGGGGACGAACAATGAGCAGTTCTTC. As protein: CASGLGAGTNNEQFF.

This chain joins TRBV7-9 and TRBJ2-7; 7 bases are shared with TRBD1. The V gene's germline CDR1 is SEHNR and CDR2 FQNEAQ (reference sequence). Trimming at V came to 5 bases and at J to 1 base, leaving 11 bases not matched to a gene. The CDR3 runs 16 residues. CDR3 nucleotides: TGTGCCAGCAGCCCCAACACCGGGACAGAGTCCTACGAGCAGTACTTC. This sequence encodes CASSPNTGTESYEQYF.

The V and J genes are TRBV19 and TRBJ1-2, with TRBD1 as a possible D gene (6 bases). V lost 6 bases, J lost 1 base, and 12 bases lay in between. CDR3 length: 14 residues. The V gene's germline CDR1 is LNHDA and CDR2 SQIVND (reference sequence). The DNA of the CDR3 is TGTGCCAGTAGGAGGGGGTCTGGTAACTATGGCTACACCTTC. Amino acid sequence: CASRRGSGNYGYTF.

The J gene is TRBJ2-2, the V gene TRBV4-1; D gene unclear. Germline assignment: CDR1 MGHRA and CDR2 YSYEKL. The CDR3 loop spans 14 amino acids. The V end was cut by 0 bases, the J end by 3 bases, with 5 bases between. CDR3 sequence (DNA): TGCGCCAGCAGCCAAGACACTTACACCGGGGAGCTGTTTTTT. Its protein product is CASSQDTYTGELFF.

This chain connects TRBV2 to TRBJ2-7, with D possibly TRBD1 on 5 matching bases. This CDR3 spans 16 amino acids. CDR1 is SNHLY, CDR2 FYNNEI, per germline. Between the trimmed V and J ends, which lost 5 bases and 2 bases, there was a span of 19 bases. The CDR3 DNA reads TGTGCCAGCAGTAGAGACAGTAACAAACCCACCTACGAGCAGTACTTC. This sequence encodes CASSRDSNKPTYEQYF.

The V and J genes are TRBV11-2 and TRBJ2-2, with D tentatively TRBD2 (5 bases). The ends were cut back, 6 bases at V and 8 bases at J, with 13 bases in the middle. The CDR3 contains 13 residues. The germline CDR1 and CDR2 sequences are SGHAT and FQNNGV. The CDR3 protein is CASSSGIPGELFF. CDR3 in DNA: TGTGCCAGCAGTTCCGGGATCCCGGGGGAGCTGTTTTTT.

This chain uses TRBV5-4 with TRBJ2-2, with TRBD1 matching 11 bases. The CDR3 length is 15 residues. Per the germline V gene, CDR1 is SGHNT and CDR2 is YYREEE (reference sequence). Trimming at V came to 4 bases and at J to 9 bases, leaving 8 bases not matched to a gene. The CDR3 nucleotides read TGTGCCAGCAGCCTGAGGGACAGGGGGTTTCGGGAGCTGTTTTTT. Protein sequence: CASSLRDRGFRELFF.

The table lists this clone with a few counts. The V gene is TRBV7-9, the J gene TRBJ1-2; 7 bases map to TRBD1. The CDR3 covers 15 residues. The ends lost 0 bases at V and 3 bases at J; junction bases unmatched: 4. Germline loops: CDR1 SEHNR, CDR2 FQNEAQ (reference sequence). The CDR3 region is CASSLAIGTDYGYTF. The DNA for the CDR3 is TGTGCCAGCAGCTTAGCGATCGGGACAGACTATGGCTACACCTTC.

The chain is built from TRBV5-1 and TRBJ2-5, with D possibly matching TRBD2 (5 bases). The germline CDR1 and CDR2 sequences are SGHRS and YFSETQ. This CDR3 has 15 residues. V was cut by 0 bases and J by 4 bases, with 13 bases left in between. CDR3 coding DNA: TGCGCCAGCAGCTTGGCGAGGGAGAGGCGAGAGACCCAGTACTTC. Translating gives CASSLARERRETQYF.

J is TRBJ1-1 and V is TRBV11-2; D possibly corresponds to TRBD1 (5 bases). Between the trimmed V and J ends, which lost 1 base and 4 bases, there was a span of 13 bases. Germline V lookup: CDR1 SGHAT, CDR2 FQNNGV. CDR3 length: 15 residues. CDR3 sequence: CASSLAPQGSTEAFF. As DNA, the CDR3 is TGTGCCAGCAGCTTAGCCCCCCAGGGATCCACTGAAGCTTTCTTT.

The gene calls are TRBV12-5 and TRBJ2-7, with D unresolved. Germline CDR1 is LGHNT and CDR2 is FRNRAP. The CDR3 has 14 amino acids. Trimming shortened V by 3 bases and J by 4 bases, and 13 bases separated the two germline ends. CDR3 sequence: CASGFSRRVYEQYF. Written as DNA, the CDR3 is TGTGCTAGTGGTTTTAGCCGACGGGTTTACGAGCAGTACTTC.